The sequence of this TCR beta chain was determined in a study of cytomegalovirus exposure and HLA in healthy donors. Trimming took 3 bases from V and 1 from J, leaving 10 bases between them. The CDR3 covers 14 residues. Germline-derived CDR1 and CDR2 are LNHDA and SQIVND (reference sequence). Regarding the study as a whole: Common viral pathogens were later found to be apparently linked to several of the most significant clusters. Previously analyzed data showed that most TCR beta V segments were productive at a frequency of about 87% or about 30%.

13 Jbeta primers and 60 Vbeta primers were used for the PCR. Assay used: immunoSEQ multiplex PCR; TCRdb lists only in-frame clones, some missing. The data contain nearly 95,000 clones, roughly 69% of them seen just once; the ten biggest clones take up just under 6.5%. Turning to this clone: Antigen: not known.

The TCR originated in a woman between 25 and 40 years old in good health and CMV-seronegative. The chain has TRBV19 and TRBJ2-7; D may be TRBD2 (5 bases). Input material: PBMCs. CDR3 residues: CASSIQAGSYEQYF. CDR3 coding DNA: TGTGCCAGTAGTATCCAGGCGGGTTCCTACGAGCAGTACTTC.